The 29 T cell receptor beta chains listed next were all sequenced from one sample in a study of cytomegalovirus exposure and HLA in healthy donors (dated by TCRdb to the late 2010s). Libraries were prepared through the immunoSEQ multiplex PCR assay. A mixture of 60 forward primers for TCR Vbeta segments and 13 reverse primers for TCR Jbeta segments was used in the multiplex PCR. TCRdb carries this immuneACCESS record with in-frame sequences only. Its versions omit some clonotypes, under half of them owing to an unresolved V gene in the studies checked, with the rest unexplained. The table for this sample lists roughly 180,000 clones; about three quarters of them were counted only once. Clones ranked in the top ten supply less than 4.5% of the sample. Sequencing was performed on PBMCs. These receptors were collected from a woman aged 60 to 75 in good health and CMV-seropositive.

The chain couples TRBV7-9 to TRBJ2-6; TRBD2 might be the D (5 bases). Germline-derived CDR1 and CDR2 are SEHNR and FQNEAQ (reference sequence). This CDR3 is 15 amino acids long. Trimming shortened V by 6 bases and J by 1 base, and 10 bases separated the two germline ends. CDR3 sequence reads: CASSIGVSGANVLTF. DNA for the CDR3: TGTGCCAGCAGTATCGGGGTATCTGGGGCCAACGTCCTGACTTTC.

The chain couples TRBV30 to TRBJ2-2; 7 bases match TRBD1. Germline V gene lookup returns CDR1 GTSNPN and CDR2 SVGIG (reference sequence). V dropped 3 bases and J dropped 3; count of bases not matched to a gene: 7. CDR3 length equals 15 residues. The CDR3 spells CAWRPGTVHTGELFF. CDR3 nucleotides: TGTGCCTGGAGGCCCGGGACAGTCCACACCGGGGAGCTGTTTTTT.

The V call is TRBV5-4, the J call TRBJ2-4; possibly TRBD1 for D (5 bases). CDR3 length: 16 residues. V lost 1 base to trimming and J lost 0 bases, with 11 bases between them. Germline V gene lookup returns CDR1 SGHNT and CDR2 YYREEE (reference sequence). CDR3 residues: CASSLQGPIAKNIQYF. CDR3 nucleotides: TGTGCCAGCAGCTTGCAGGGTCCAATAGCCAAAAACATTCAGTACTTC. The variable domain in full, with the rest retrieved from reference TRBV5-4 and TRBJ2-4, is ETGVTQSPTHLIKTRGQQVTLRCSSQSGHNTVSWYQQALGQGPQFIFQYYREEENGRGNFPPRFSGLQFPNYSSELNVNALELDDSALYLCASSLQGPIAKNIQYFGAGTRLSVL.

This clone was counted once. This chain links TRBV7-3 with TRBJ2-1; 7 nucleotides match TRBD1. V lost 0 bases to trimming and J lost 7 bases; unmatched junction nucleotides: 3. This CDR3 has 14 amino acids. The germline gives CDR1 SGHTA, CDR2 FQGTGA. Written as DNA, the CDR3 is TGTGCCAGCAGCTTAACTGGGGACAGAAATGAGCAGTTCTTC. It codes for CASSLTGDRNEQFF.

The chain links TRBV2 to TRBJ1-2; D is unresolved. Germline V gene data show CDR1 as SNHLY and CDR2 as FYNNEI. V was trimmed by 9 bases and J by 2 bases, leaving 25 bases between them. The CDR3 has 17 residues. The CDR3: CARKMWQILSRNYGYTF. The CDR3 region has the DNA TGTGCCAGAAAAATGTGGCAGATCTTATCTCGAAACTATGGCTACACCTTC. Using reference TRBV2 and TRBJ1-2 for the parts outside the CDR3, the full variable domain is EPEVTQTPSHQVTQMGQEVILRCVPISNHLYFYWYRQILGQKVEFLVSFYNNEISEKSEIFDDQFSVERPDGSNFTLKIRSTKLEDSAMYFCARKMWQILSRNYGYTFGSGTRLTVV.

This clone has a single count. The rearrangement links TRBV18 to TRBJ2-7; possibly TRBD1 for D (5 bases). Per the germline V gene, CDR1 is KGHSH and CDR2 is LQKENI. The CDR3 has 14 residues. Trimming removed 6 bases at V and 0 bases at J, with 12 bases between. The CDR3, as DNA: TGTGCCAGCTCTCTTGACAGTAGCTCCTACGAGCAGTACTTC. Its protein is CASSLDSSSYEQYF.

This rearrangement joins TRBV7-2 to TRBJ1-5; D unclear. The germline V gene encodes CDR1 SGHTA and CDR2 FQGNSA. This CDR3 has 14 amino acids. Trimming removed 2 bases from V and 7 bases from J, with 12 bases in between. This CDR3 reads CASSLRGFGQPQHF. As DNA, the CDR3 is TGTGCCAGCAGCTTACGAGGGTTCGGACAGCCCCAGCATTTT.

The rearrangement uses TRBV5-1 and TRBJ1-4; unclear D gene. Germline V gene lookup returns CDR1 SGHRS and CDR2 YFSETQ. The CDR3 runs to 16 residues. The V end lost 1 base, the J end lost 0 bases, and 10 bases lay between the germline ends. The CDR3 DNA follows: TGCGCCAGCAGCTTGACGGGATCTGCAACTAATGAAAAACTGTTTTTT. This encodes CASSLTGSATNEKLFF. The full variable domain, with the rest looked up from reference TRBV5-1 and TRBJ1-4, is KAGVTQTPRYLIKTRGQQVTLSCSPISGHRSVSWYQQTPGQGLQFLFEYFSETQRNKGNFPGRFSGRQFSNSRSEMNVSTLELGDSALYLCASSLTGSATNEKLFFGSGTQLSVL.

DNA for the CDR3: TGTGCCTGGAGCATTGGGACAGAAAACACCGGGGAGCTGTTTTTT. Its protein is CAWSIGTENTGELFF. The chain uses TRBV30 and TRBJ2-2; TRBD1 matches at 7 bases. This CDR3 contains 15 residues. Germline loops: CDR1 GTSNPN, CDR2 SVGIG (reference sequence). V dropped 3 bases and J dropped 2; count of bases not matched to a gene: 6.

V usage is TRBV2 and J usage is TRBJ2-5, with D possibly TRBD2 on 6 matching bases. The last part of the DNA fits TRBJ2-7 better; the J call may be wrong. The CDR3 sequence is 15 residues long. From germline, CDR1 is SNHLY and CDR2 FYNNEI. In DNA form, the CDR3 reads TGTGCCAGCAGTGTGGGGGGTGAGGTTACCTACGAGCAGTACTTC. The encoded protein is CASSVGGEVTYEQYF.

The chain joins TRBV7-2 to TRBJ1-2, with D perhaps TRBD1 (5 bases). The germline V gene encodes CDR1 SGHTA and CDR2 FQGNSA. V gave up 2 bases and J gave up 6 bases, with 22 bases separating them. CDR3 length: 17 amino acids. The CDR3 region has the DNA TGTGCCAGCAGCTTAAATCGTGACAGACCCCCTGGGAATGGCTACACCTTC. Translated: CASSLNRDRPPGNGYTF.

The count of this clone is one. One junction end does not reproduce the germline sequence, and a read error may be involved. This chain uses TRBV7-9 with TRBJ2-7; 9 bases match TRBD2. Looked up from germline, CDR1 is SEHNR and CDR2 is FQNEAQ (reference sequence). The CDR3 covers 15 residues. In nucleotides, the CDR3 is TGTTCCAGCAGCTCGACTAGCGGCTTTGCCTACGAGCAGTACTTC. Its protein is CSSSSTSGFAYEQYF.

In DNA form, the CDR3 reads TGTGCCAGCAGCTACTCCGGGGCTAGCGGGAGTTACGAGCAGTACTTC. Translation gives CASSYSGASGSYEQYF. J is TRBJ2-7 and V is TRBV11-2; 10 nucleotides agree with TRBD2. CDR3 size: 16 residues. The J segment lost 4 bases and the V segment lost 4 bases, leaving 10 bases of the junction unmatched. The germline CDR1 and CDR2 sequences are SGHAT and FQNNGV.

This clone was seen only a few times. This sequence joins TRBV9 and TRBJ2-1, with 13 bases matching TRBD2. With V trimmed by 3 bases and J by 7 bases, 4 bases remained unmatched. Germline V CDR1 and CDR2: SGDLS, YYNGEE. There are 15 residues in the CDR3. Written as DNA, the CDR3 is TGTGCCAGCAGCGCCACTAGCGGGAGGGGTAATGAGCAGTTCTTC. Its protein is CASSATSGRGNEQFF.

The V and J genes are TRBV18 and TRBJ2-5; D might be TRBD1 (6 bases). This CDR3 spans 17 amino acids. Trimming pared 3 bases from V and 2 bases from J, leaving 19 bases between. The germline CDR1 and CDR2 sequences are KGHSH and LQKENI. The CDR3 nucleotides read TGTGCCAGCTCACCCTCTTTCACAGGGCAATATCAAGAGACCCAGTACTTC. Its translation is CASSPSFTGQYQETQYF.

J is TRBJ1-1 and V is TRBV7-8; D is ambiguous. CDR3 size: 14 residues. With 1 base removed from V and 1 base from J, the gap between germline ends came to 7 bases. CDR1 is SGHVS, CDR2 FQNEAQ, per germline. In DNA form, the CDR3 reads TGTGCCAGCAGCTTAGAGTGGGCGAACACTGAAGCTTTCTTT. It translates to CASSLEWANTEAFF. Drawing the rest from reference TRBV7-8 and TRBJ1-1, the complete variable domain is GAGVSQSPRYKVAKRGQDVALRCDPISGHVSLFWYQQALGQGPEFLTYFQNEAQLDKSGLPSDRFFAERPEGSVSTLKIQRTQQEDSAVYLCASSLEWANTEAFFGQGTRLTVV.

The table lists this clone with a count of one. This CDR3 is also generated by other DNA sequences in the sample. The genes are TRBV6-5 and TRBJ2-3, with TRBD2 as a possible D gene (6 bases). V gave up 5 bases and J gave up 5 bases, with 8 bases separating them. This CDR3 is 12 amino acids long. Germline CDR1 is MNHEY and CDR2 is SVGAGI. The CDR3 reads CASSPGGDTQYF. The CDR3 bases are TGTGCCAGCAGTCCCGGGGGAGATACGCAGTATTTT.

This clone was observed once. The V gene is TRBV28, the J gene TRBJ2-2; 10 positions match TRBD2. With 6 bases clipped from V and 5 bases from J, the junction kept 6 bases outside the gene matches. The CDR3 is made up of 15 amino acids. CDR1 and CDR2 (germline): MDHEN, SYDVKM. The CDR3 region is CASSPAGGYTGELFF. CDR3 DNA: TGTGCCAGCAGCCCAGCGGGGGGGTATACCGGGGAGCTGTTTTTT.

As DNA, the CDR3 is TGTGCCAGCAGTTTAACAGGGTGGGGGTTGGCTTTCTTT. It yields the protein CASSLTGWGLAFF. This chain uses TRBV28 with TRBJ1-1; TRBD1 is a possible D gene (6 bases). Trimming took off 2 bases at V and 11 bases at J, with 15 bases between the two ends. Per the germline V gene, CDR1 is MDHEN and CDR2 is SYDVKM. This CDR3 has 13 residues.

V and J are TRBV19 and TRBJ1-1; no clear D. V lost 4 bases to trimming and J lost 1 base, with 4 bases between them. Germline assignment: CDR1 LNHDA and CDR2 SQIVND (reference sequence). The CDR3 runs to 12 residues. CDR3: CASSTRNTEAFF. The CDR3 nucleotides are TGTGCCAGTAGTACTAGGAACACTGAAGCTTTCTTT.

The chain employs TRBV7-3 and TRBJ2-1; TRBD1 agrees at 9 bases. The CDR3 has 13 residues. Germline V lookup: CDR1 SGHTA, CDR2 FQGTGA. The junction had 7 bases not matched to a gene; V was cut back by 1 base and J by 15 bases. Written as DNA, the CDR3 is TGTGCCAGCAGCTTAAGCCCGACAGGGGGGGCGTTCTTC. This codes for CASSLSPTGGAFF.

A single count supports this clone. V is TRBV2 and J is TRBJ1-2, with D possibly matching TRBD1 (6 bases). Germline values: CDR1 SNHLY, CDR2 FYNNEI. CDR3 size: 14 residues. The V end lost 4 bases, the J end lost 3 bases, and 12 bases lay between the germline ends. As DNA, the CDR3 is TGTGCCAGCAGTGCTAAGACAGGACACTATGGCTACACCTTC. This sequence encodes CASSAKTGHYGYTF.

The chain combines TRBV28 with TRBJ2-1; 7 bases fit TRBD1. V was pared by 6 bases and J by 4 bases, with 9 bases of the junction left unmatched. Germline loops: CDR1 MDHEN, CDR2 SYDVKM. This CDR3 is 15 amino acids long. The CDR3: CASSRDRALYNEQFF. CDR3 DNA sequence: TGTGCCAGCAGCCGTGACAGGGCCCTTTACAATGAGCAGTTCTTC.

This chain links TRBV7-2 with TRBJ1-2; 8 bases are a match to TRBD1. Trimming took 5 bases from V and 5 from J; bases not matched to a gene: 4. Germline lookup yields CDR1 SGHTA and CDR2 FQGNSA. The CDR3 extends over 13 amino acids. DNA of the CDR3: TGTGCCAGCAGCCCTGGACAGGGTTATGGCTACACCTTC. Its protein product is CASSPGQGYGYTF.

The chain is built from TRBV14 and TRBJ2-3; the match to TRBD1 covers 8 bases. Germline loops: CDR1 SGHDN, CDR2 FVKESK. After removal of 1 base from V and 6 bases from J, the junction contained 6 bases not matched to a gene. The CDR3 has 15 residues. DNA of the CDR3: TGTGCCAGCAGCCAAGCTCGGACAGGGATGGATACGCAGTATTTT. Amino acid sequence: CASSQARTGMDTQYF. The full variable domain, its missing parts supplied by reference TRBV14 and TRBJ2-3, is EAGVTQFPSHSVIEKGQTVTLRCDPISGHDNLYWYRRVMGKEIKFLLHFVKESKQDESGMPNNRFLAERTGGTYSTLKVQPAELEDSGVYFCASSQARTGMDTQYFGPGTRLTVL.

This rearrangement joins TRBV9 to TRBJ1-2; the match to TRBD1 covers 8 bases. This CDR3 region has 13 residues. Germline trimming cut 3 bases from V and 8 bases from J; bases unmatched to any gene: 6. Germline lookup yields CDR1 SGDLS and CDR2 YYNGEE. The CDR3, as DNA: TGTGCCAGCAGCGAGGACAGGGCGGAAGGCTACACCTTC. Translation gives CASSEDRAEGYTF.

The rearrangement links TRBV5-1 to TRBJ2-1, with TRBD2 identical over 13 bases. Germline V gene data show CDR1 as SGHRS and CDR2 as YFSETQ. V dropped 3 bases and J dropped 7; count of bases not matched to a gene: 4. This CDR3 comprises 15 residues. DNA of the CDR3: TGCGCCAGCAGCTCGGGACTAGCGGGGAGAAATGAGCAGTTCTTC. This encodes CASSSGLAGRNEQFF.

V is TRBV6-1 and J is TRBJ2-3, with D possibly TRBD2 on 6 matching bases. V was pared by 6 bases and J by 1 base, with 14 bases between. The CDR3 runs 15 residues. Germline V gene data show CDR1 as MNHNS and CDR2 as SASEGT. CDR3 region: CASSGTLSRTDTQYF. The CDR3 nucleotides are TGTGCCAGCAGCGGGACTCTATCACGCACAGATACGCAGTATTTT.

The rearrangement uses TRBV10-3 and TRBJ1-1; D is unclear. The CDR3 totals 15 residues. The ends were cut back, 0 bases at V and 2 bases at J, with 10 bases in the middle. The V gene's germline CDR1 is ENHRY and CDR2 SYGVKD. The CDR3 region is CAISESRGSNTEAFF. The CDR3 DNA reads as TGTGCCATCAGTGAGTCGCGCGGTTCTAACACTGAAGCTTTCTTT.